The clone carrying this T cell receptor beta chain appeared once. The antigen remains undetermined. V was clipped by 3 bases and J by 0 bases, with 11 bases between them. The CDR3 is made up of 15 amino acids. Looked up from germline, CDR1 is SNHLY and CDR2 is FYNNEI. Produced via immunoSEQ multiplex PCR; TCRdb's table is partial and in-frame only. The table records about 40,000 clones, around nine tenths of them present only once. The entry originates in a study of T cells in localized non-small cell lung cancer. The study, taken as a whole, reports: Longer overall survival associated with higher blood T cell density; shorter survival with higher adjacent-lung clonality. Tumor trailed uninvolved adjacent lung in T cell clonality, which peaked there. Without multi-region sequencing, intratumor heterogeneity could not be excluded. There were a median around 57 of the top 100 tumor clones appearing in adjacent lung.

This receptor was taken from a man between 18 and 55 years old with stage I lung adenocarcinoma. Sample: peripheral blood, taken before any cancer treatment. The chain recombines TRBV2 with TRBJ1-1; D unclear. DNA of the CDR3: TGTGCCAGCAGTGAGAATCTAGGCGTGAACACTGAAGCTTTCTTT. Translated, it gives CASSENLGVNTEAFF.